The T cell receptor (beta chain) under discussion was sequenced for a study of blood T cell repertoires in COVID-19. Study information: T cells, B-cell-depleted T cells, or PBMCs supplied cDNA or gDNA.

Assay used: immunoSEQ multiplex PCR; TCRdb lists only in-frame clones, some missing. Here the sample spans around 230,000 clones, approximately 84% being singletons. Categorization into cohorts depended on clinical history that participants reported. The CDR3 length is 13 residues. Trimming cost V 7 bases and J 8 bases, with 12 bases left between them. Germline V gene sequence: CDR1 MDHEN, CDR2 SYDVKM. This sequence was found in a middle-aged man who had recovered from COVID-19. The sequencing input was PBMCs or T cells enriched from blood (not recorded which). The gene calls are TRBV28 and TRBJ1-6, with unresolved D. In DNA, the CDR3 is TGTGCCAGCACCCCGGGGTTTTATTCACCCCTCCACTTT. Amino acid sequence: CASTPGFYSPLHF.